The clone carrying this TCR beta chain was picked up a small number of times. This specimen belongs to a study of CD8+ T cells in alopecia areata. cDNA prepared by RNA extraction and subsequent reverse transcription served as the template for sequencing. Produced via immunoSEQ multiplex PCR; TCRdb's table is partial and in-frame only. The sample yields roughly 120,000 clones, 58% seen once. Stated treatment: oral pan-JAK inhibitor, 5-10 mg twice daily. This receptor was obtained from a human donor with alopecia areata. This specimen was CD8+ T cells sorted from blood, taken at week 4, from a patient treated with tofacitinib.

CDR3 residues: CSVEEGSTDTQYF. The CDR3 coding sequence is TGCAGCGTTGAAGAGGGGAGCACAGATACGCAGTATTTT. V is TRBV29-1 and J is TRBJ2-3, with no clear D. From germline, CDR1 is SQVTM and CDR2 ANQGSEA. The CDR3 is 13 residues long. Trimming stripped 0 bases from V and 0 bases from J, with 4 bases between.